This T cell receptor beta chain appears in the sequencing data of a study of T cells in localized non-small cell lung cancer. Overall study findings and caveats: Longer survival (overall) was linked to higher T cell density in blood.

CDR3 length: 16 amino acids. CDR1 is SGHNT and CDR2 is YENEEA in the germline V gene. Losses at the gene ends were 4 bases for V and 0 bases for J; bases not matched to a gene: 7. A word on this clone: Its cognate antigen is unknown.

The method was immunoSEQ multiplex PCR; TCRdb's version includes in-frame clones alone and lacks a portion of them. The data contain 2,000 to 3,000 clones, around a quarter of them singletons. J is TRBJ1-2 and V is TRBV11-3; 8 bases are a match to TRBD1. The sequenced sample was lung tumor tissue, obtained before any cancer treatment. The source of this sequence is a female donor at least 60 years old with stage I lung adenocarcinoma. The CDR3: CASSSTGTGANYGYTF. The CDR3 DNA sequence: TGTGCCAGCAGCTCTACCGGGACAGGCGCTAACTATGGCTACACCTTC.